One TCR beta chain is described in this entry. This CDR3 is 15 amino acids long. Looked up from germline, CDR1 is SGHNT and CDR2 is YYREEE (reference sequence). The V segment lost 4 bases and the J segment 4 bases; nucleotides outside the gene matches: 7. Original methodology: By means of reference gene primer amplification, nucleated cell counts were estimated. Generated by immunoSEQ multiplex PCR, the TCRdb table keeps only in-frame clones and is missing some. V, J and clone size are those of that table, while D and trimming were read from the DNA. The sample lists fewer than 350,000 clones, 88% occurring once. The data were taken from a study of blood T cell repertoires in COVID-19. At the level of the study: Collection of acute and convalescent COVID-19 samples took place in the United States, Italy and Spain. From T cells, B-cell-depleted T cells, or PBMCs came the material, which was cDNA or gDNA.

Source material: peripheral blood. The TCR comes from a man younger than 35 with active or convalescent COVID-19. This chain joins TRBV5-4 and TRBJ2-2; 7 nucleotides align to TRBD2. The CDR3 nucleotides read TGTGCCAGCAGCCCTCCGGGAGGAGGCACCGGGGAGCTGTTTTTT. Its protein product is CASSPPGGGTGELFF.